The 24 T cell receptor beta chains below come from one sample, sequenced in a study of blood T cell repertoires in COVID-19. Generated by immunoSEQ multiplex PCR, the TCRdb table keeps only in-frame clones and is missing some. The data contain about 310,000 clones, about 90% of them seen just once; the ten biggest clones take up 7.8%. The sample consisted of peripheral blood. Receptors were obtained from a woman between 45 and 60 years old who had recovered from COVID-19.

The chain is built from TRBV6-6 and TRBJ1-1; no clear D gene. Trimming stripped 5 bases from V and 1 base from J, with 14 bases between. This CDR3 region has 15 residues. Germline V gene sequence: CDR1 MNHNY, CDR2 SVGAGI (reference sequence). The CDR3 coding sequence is TGTGCCAGCAGTCTCATGATCGGAGAGAACACTGAAGCTTTCTTT. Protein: CASSLMIGENTEAFF.

In DNA, the CDR3 is TGTGCCAGCCGGGAGGTGGGGACCCAGTACTTC. It yields the protein CASREVGTQYF. The chain links TRBV6-5 to TRBJ2-5; 7 bases align to TRBD2. J was trimmed by 7 bases and V by 8 bases; bases with no gene match: 4. CDR3 size: 11 residues. Per the germline V gene, CDR1 is MNHEY and CDR2 is SVGAGI.

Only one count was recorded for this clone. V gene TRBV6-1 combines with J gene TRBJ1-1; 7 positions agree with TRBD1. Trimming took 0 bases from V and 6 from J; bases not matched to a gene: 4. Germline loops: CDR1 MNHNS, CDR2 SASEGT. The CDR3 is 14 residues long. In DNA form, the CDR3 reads TGTGCCAGCAGTGAAGCTCCTGGACAGGCTGAAGCTTTCTTT. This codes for CASSEAPGQAEAFF.

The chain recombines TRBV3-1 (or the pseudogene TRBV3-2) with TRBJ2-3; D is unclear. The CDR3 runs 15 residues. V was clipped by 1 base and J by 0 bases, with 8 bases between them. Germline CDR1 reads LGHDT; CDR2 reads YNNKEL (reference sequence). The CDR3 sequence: CASSQVRVSTDTQYF. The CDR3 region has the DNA TGTGCCAGCAGCCAAGTTCGGGTTAGCACAGATACGCAGTATTTT.

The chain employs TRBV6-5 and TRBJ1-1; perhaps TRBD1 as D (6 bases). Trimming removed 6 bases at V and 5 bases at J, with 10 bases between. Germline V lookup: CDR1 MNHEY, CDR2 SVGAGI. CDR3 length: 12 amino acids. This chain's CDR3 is CASRDSLTEAFF. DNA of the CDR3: TGTGCCAGCAGGGACAGCCTTACTGAAGCTTTCTTT.

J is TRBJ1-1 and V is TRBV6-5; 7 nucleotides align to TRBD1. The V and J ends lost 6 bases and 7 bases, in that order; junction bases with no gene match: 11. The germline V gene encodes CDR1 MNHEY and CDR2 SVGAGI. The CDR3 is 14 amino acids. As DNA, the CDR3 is TGTGCCAGCAGAAACAGGGGCAAGAGAAATGAAGCTTTCTTT. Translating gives CASRNRGKRNEAFF.

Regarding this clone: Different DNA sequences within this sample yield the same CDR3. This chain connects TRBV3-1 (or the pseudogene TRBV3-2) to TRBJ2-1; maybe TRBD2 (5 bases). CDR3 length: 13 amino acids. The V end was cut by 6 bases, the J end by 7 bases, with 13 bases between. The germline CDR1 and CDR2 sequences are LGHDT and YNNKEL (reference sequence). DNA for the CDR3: TGTGCCAGCAGTCATTACTCGGGAAATGAGCAGTTCTTC. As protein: CASSHYSGNEQFF.

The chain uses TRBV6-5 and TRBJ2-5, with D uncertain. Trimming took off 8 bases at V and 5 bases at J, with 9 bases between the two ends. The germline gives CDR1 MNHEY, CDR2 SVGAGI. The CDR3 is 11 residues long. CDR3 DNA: TGTGCCAGCTCGTCGCGCGAGACCCAGTACTTC. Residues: CASSSRETQYF.

CDR3 nucleotides: TGTGCCAGCAAGGGACACCCATCCACAGATACGCAGTATTTT. This gives the protein CASKGHPSTDTQYF. The V and J genes are TRBV7-2 and TRBJ2-3; possible D gene TRBD1, 6 bases. The CDR3 is 14 amino acids. The ends were cut back, 7 bases at V and 2 bases at J, with 13 bases in the middle. Germline V lookup: CDR1 SGHTA, CDR2 FQGNSA.

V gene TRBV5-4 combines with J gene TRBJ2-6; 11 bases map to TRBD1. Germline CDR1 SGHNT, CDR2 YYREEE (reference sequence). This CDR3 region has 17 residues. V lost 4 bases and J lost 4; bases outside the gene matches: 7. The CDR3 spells CASSPGQGAGGANVLTF. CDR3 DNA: TGTGCCAGCAGCCCCGGACAGGGGGCGGGGGGGGCCAACGTCCTGACTTTC.

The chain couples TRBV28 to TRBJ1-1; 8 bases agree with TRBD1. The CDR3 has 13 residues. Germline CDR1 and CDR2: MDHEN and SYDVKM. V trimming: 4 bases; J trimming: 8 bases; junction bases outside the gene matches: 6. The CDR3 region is CASSSARTGEAFF. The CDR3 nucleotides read TGTGCCAGCAGTTCCGCGCGGACAGGGGAAGCTTTCTTT.

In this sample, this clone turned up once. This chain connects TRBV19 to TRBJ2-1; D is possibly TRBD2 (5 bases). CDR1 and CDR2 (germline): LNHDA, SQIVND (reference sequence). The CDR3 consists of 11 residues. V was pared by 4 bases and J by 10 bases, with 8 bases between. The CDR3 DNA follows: TGTGCCAGTAGTACCCAGCGGGAGCAGTTCTTC. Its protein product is CASSTQREQFF.

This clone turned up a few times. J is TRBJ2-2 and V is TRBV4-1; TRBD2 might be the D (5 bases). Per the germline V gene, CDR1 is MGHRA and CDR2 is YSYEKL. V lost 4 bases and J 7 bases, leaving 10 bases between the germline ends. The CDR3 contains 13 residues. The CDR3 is CASSPPGIGELFF. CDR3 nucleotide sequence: TGCGCCAGCAGCCCGCCCGGGATCGGGGAGCTGTTTTTT.

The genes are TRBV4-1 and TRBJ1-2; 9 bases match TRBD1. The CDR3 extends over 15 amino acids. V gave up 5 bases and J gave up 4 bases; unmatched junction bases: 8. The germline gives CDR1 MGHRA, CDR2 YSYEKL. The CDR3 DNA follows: TGCGCCAGCAGCGCCCGGGACAGGGAGACCTATGGCTACACCTTC. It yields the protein CASSARDRETYGYTF.

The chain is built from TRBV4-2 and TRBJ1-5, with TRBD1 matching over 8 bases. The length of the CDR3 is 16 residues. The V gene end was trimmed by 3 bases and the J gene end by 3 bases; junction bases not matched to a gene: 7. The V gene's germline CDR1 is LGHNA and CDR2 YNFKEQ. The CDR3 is CASSHAAGQVNQPQHF. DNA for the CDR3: TGTGCCAGCAGCCACGCAGCGGGACAGGTCAATCAGCCCCAGCATTTT.

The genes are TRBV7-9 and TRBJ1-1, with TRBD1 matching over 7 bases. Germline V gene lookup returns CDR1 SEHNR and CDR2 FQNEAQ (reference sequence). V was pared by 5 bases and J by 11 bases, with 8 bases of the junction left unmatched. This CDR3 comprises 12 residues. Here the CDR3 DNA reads TGTGCCAGCAGCAGGCTCGACAGGGCGGCTTTCTTT. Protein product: CASSRLDRAAFF.

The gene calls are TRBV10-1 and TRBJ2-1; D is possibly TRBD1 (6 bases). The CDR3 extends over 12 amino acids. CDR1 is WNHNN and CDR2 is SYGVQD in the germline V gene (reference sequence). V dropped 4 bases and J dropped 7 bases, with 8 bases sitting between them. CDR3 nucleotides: TGCGCCAGCAGTGCCACAGGGAATGAGCAGTTCTTC. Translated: CASSATGNEQFF.

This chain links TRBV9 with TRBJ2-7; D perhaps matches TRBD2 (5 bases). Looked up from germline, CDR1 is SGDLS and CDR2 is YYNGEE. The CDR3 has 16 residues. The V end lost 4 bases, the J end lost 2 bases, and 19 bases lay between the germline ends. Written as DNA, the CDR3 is TGTGCCAGCAGCCCAACGGACTTACCCGGAGCCTACGAGCAGTACTTC. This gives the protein CASSPTDLPGAYEQYF.

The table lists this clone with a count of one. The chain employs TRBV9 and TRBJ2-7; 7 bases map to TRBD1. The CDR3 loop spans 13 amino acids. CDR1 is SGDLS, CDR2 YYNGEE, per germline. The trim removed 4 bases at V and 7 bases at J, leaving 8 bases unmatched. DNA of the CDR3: TGTGCCAGCAGCCCTAGACAGGGAAGGGAGCAGTACTTC. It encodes CASSPRQGREQYF.

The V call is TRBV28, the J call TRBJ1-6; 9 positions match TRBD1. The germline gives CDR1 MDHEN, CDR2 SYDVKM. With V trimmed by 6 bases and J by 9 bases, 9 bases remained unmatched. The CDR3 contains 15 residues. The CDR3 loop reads CASSYAGTGSSPLHF. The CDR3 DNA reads TGTGCCAGCAGCTACGCCGGGACAGGGAGTTCACCCCTCCACTTT.

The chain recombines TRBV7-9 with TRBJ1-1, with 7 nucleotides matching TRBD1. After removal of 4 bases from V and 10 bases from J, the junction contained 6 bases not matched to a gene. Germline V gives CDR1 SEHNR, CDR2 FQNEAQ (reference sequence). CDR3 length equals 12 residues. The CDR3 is CASSSGDRLAFF. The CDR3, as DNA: TGTGCCAGCAGCTCGGGGGACAGATTAGCTTTCTTT. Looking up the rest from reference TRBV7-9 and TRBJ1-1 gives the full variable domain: DTGVSQNPRHKITKRGQNVTFRCDPISEHNRLYWYRQTLGQGPEFLTYFQNEAQLEKSRLLSDRFSAERPKGSFSTLEIQRTEQGDSAMYLCASSSGDRLAFFGQGTRLTVV.

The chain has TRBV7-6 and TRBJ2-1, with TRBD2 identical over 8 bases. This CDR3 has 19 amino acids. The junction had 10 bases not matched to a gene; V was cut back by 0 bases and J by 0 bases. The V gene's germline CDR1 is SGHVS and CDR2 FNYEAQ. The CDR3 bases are TGTGCCAGCAGCTTAGCGCCTCCGGTAAGCGGGAGCTCCTACAATGAGCAGTTCTTC. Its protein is CASSLAPPVSGSSYNEQFF. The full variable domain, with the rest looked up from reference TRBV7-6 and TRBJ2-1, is GAGVSQSPRYKVTKRGQDVALRCDPISGHVSLYWYRQALGQGPEFLTYFNYEAQQDKSGLPNDRFSAERPEGSISTLTIQRTEQRDSAMYRCASSLAPPVSGSSYNEQFFGPGTRLTVL.

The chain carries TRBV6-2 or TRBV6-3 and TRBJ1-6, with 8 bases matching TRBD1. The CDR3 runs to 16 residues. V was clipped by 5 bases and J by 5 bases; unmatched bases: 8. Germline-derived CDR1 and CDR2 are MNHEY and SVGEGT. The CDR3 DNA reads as TGTGCCAGCAGTAAACCCCAGGGGGCGGATAATTCACCCCTCCACTTT. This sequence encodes CASSKPQGADNSPLHF.

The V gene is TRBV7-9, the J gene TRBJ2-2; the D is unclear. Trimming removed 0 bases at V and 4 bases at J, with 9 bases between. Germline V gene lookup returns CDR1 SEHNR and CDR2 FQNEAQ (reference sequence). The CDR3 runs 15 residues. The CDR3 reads CASSLAGSATGELFF. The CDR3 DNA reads TGTGCCAGCAGCTTAGCCGGGTCGGCCACCGGGGAGCTGTTTTTT.